The TCR beta chain described here comes from a study of Graves' ophthalmopathy and Graves' hyperthyroidism. Study information: The collection of peripheral blood took place at initial diagnosis, before any treatment.

Presentation of ophthalmopathy in the donors involved moderate-to-severe activity, CAS ≥3, NOSPECS ≥4 and a duration under 3 months. Uncontrolled infections, pregnancy, lactation or other autoimmune diseases led to patient exclusion. This CDR3 has 15 amino acids. From germline, CDR1 is SGHTA and CDR2 FQGNSA. The trim removed 2 bases at V and 8 bases at J, leaving 7 bases unmatched. As the template, RNA transcripts were used to amplify TCR beta CDR3 regions. A first-round RT-PCR used HTBI primers, followed by a second-round multiplex PCR. TCRdb analysed the multiplex PCR reads with MiXCR anew, one entry per CDR3 protein. The repertoire holds about 40,000 distinct CDR3 sequences, with over 40% as singletons. Points from the study as a whole: Sensitivity reached roughly 90% and specificity roughly 82% for a 13-signature model separating ophthalmopathy from stable hyperthyroidism.

Concerning this clonotype: Its target is not known.

Material: peripheral blood. The chain links TRBV7-2 to TRBJ1-2; 11 bases fit TRBD1. The receptor was derived from an adult man with Graves' ophthalmopathy. The CDR3 here is CASSLYGTGGGGYTF. The DNA of the CDR3 is TGTGCCAGCAGCTTATATGGGACAGGGGGTGGCGGCTACACCTTC.